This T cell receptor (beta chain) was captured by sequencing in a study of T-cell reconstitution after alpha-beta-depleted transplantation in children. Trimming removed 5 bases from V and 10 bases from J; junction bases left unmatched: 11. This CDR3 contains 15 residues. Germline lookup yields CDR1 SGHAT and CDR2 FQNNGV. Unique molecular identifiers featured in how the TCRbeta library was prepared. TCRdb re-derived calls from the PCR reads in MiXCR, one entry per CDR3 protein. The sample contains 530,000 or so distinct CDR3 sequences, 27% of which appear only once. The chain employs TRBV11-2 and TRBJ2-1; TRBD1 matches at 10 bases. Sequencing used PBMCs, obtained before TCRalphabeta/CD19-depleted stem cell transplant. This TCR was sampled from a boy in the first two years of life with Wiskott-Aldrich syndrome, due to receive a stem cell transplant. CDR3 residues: CASSRDRGGLREQFF. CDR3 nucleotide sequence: TGTGCCAGCAGCCGGGACAGGGGCGGACTAAGGGAGCAGTTCTTC.